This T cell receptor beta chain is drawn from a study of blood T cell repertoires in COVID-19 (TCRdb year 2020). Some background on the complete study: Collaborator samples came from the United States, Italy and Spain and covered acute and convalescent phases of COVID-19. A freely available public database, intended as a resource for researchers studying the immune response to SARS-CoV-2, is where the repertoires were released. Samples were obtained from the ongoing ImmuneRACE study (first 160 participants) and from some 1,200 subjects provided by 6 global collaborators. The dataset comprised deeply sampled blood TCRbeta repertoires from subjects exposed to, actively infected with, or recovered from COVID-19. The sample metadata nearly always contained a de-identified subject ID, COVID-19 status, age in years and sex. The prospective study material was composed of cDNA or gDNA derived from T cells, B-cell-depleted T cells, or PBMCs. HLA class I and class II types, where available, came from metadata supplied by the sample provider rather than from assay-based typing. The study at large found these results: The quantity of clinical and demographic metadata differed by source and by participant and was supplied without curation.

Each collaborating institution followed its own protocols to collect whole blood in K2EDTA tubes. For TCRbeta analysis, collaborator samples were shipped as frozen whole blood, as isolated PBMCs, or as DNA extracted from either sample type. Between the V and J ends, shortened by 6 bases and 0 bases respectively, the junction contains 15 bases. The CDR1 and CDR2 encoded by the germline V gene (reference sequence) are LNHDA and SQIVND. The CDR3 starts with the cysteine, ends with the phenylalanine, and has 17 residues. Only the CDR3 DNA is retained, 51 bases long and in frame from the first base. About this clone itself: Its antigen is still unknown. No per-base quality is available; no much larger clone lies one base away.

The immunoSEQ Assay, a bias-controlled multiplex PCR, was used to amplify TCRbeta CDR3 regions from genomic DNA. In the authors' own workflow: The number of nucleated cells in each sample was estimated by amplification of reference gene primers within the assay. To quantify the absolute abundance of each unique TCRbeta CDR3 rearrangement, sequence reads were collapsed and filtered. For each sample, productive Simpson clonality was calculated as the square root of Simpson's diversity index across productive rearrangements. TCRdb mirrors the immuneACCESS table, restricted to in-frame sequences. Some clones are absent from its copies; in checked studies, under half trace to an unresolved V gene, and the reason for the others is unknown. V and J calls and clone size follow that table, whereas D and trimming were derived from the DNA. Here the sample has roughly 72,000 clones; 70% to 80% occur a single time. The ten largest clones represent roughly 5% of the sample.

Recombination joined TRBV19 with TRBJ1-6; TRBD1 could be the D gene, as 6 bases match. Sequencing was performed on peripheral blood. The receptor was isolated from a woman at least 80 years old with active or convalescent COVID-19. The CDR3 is CASSLRGTSSYNSPLHF. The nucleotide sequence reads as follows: TGTGCCAGTAGCCTCAGGGGCACAAGCTCCTATAATTCACCCCTCCACTTT.